This T cell receptor (beta chain) was retrieved from a study of cytomegalovirus exposure and HLA in healthy donors. Study summary: The platform used for the 120 or so validation repertoires matched that of the approximately 670 first-cohort repertoires, a later analysis reported. Study-level results: According to a subsequent analysis, TCR clusters identified in the first cohort showed a tendency to co-occur across the 120 or so validation repertoires. Cytomegalovirus-associated status was assigned to fewer than 200 TCR beta chains.

A word on this clone: The antigen is undetermined.

The donors formed part of the roughly 120-subject validation cohort, distinct from the roughly 600-subject first cohort. Clones were sequenced by immunoSEQ multiplex PCR, and TCRdb holds only the in-frame ones, with some missing. The sample contains about 130,000 clones, 89% of which appear only once. This CDR3 has 13 residues. Germline V gene lookup returns CDR1 MNHEY and CDR2 SVGAGI. V dropped 5 bases and J dropped 7; count of bases not matched to a gene: 5. Sequencing was performed on PBMCs. The chain links TRBV6-5 to TRBJ1-5; 7 bases are a match to TRBD1. The TCR comes from a woman in her late teens or twenties in good health and CMV-seropositive. CDR3 DNA: TGTGCCAGCAGTCGACAGGGAGGACAGCCCCAGCATTTT. It codes for CASSRQGGQPQHF.